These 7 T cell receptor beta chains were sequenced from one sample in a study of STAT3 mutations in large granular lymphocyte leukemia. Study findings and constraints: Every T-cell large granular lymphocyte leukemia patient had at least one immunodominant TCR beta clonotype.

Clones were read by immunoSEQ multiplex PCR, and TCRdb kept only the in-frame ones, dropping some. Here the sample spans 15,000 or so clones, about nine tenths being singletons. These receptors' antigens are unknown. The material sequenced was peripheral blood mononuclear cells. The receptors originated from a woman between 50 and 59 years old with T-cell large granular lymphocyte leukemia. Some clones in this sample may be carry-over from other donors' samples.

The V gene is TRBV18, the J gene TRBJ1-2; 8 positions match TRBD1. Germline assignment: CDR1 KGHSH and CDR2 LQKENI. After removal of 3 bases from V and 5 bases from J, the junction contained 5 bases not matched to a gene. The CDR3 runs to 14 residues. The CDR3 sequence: CASSPTGGGYGYTF. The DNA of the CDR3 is TGTGCCAGCTCACCCACAGGGGGTGGTTATGGCTACACCTTC.

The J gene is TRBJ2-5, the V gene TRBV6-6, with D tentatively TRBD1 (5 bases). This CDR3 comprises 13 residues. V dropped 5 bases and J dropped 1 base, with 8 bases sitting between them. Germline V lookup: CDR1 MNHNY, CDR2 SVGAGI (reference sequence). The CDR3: CASSRQFQETQYF. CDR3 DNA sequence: TGTGCCAGCAGTCGACAGTTCCAAGAGACCCAGTACTTC.

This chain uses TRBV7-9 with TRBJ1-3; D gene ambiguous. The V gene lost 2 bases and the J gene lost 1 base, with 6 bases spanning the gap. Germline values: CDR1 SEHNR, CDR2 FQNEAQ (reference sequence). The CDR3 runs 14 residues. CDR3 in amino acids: CASSLMGSGNTIYF. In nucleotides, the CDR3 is TGTGCCAGCAGCTTAATGGGATCTGGAAACACCATATATTTT.

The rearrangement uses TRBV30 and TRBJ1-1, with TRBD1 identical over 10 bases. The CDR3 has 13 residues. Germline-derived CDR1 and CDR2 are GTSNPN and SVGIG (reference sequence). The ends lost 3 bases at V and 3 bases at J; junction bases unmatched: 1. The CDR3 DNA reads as TGTGCCTGGAGGACAGGGGGCTACACTGAAGCTTTCTTT. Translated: CAWRTGGYTEAFF.

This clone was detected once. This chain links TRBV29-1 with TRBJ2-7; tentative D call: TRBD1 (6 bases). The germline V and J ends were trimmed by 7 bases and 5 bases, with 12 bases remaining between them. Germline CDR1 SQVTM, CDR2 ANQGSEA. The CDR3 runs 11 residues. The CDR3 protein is CSGIQGNEQYF. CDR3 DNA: TGCAGCGGGATACAGGGCAACGAGCAGTACTTC.

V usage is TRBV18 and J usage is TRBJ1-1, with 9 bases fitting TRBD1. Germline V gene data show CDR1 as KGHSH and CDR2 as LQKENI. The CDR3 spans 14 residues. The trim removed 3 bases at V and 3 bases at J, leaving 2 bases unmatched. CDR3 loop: CASSPTGGHTEAFF. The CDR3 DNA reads TGTGCCAGCTCACCGACAGGGGGACACACTGAAGCTTTCTTT.

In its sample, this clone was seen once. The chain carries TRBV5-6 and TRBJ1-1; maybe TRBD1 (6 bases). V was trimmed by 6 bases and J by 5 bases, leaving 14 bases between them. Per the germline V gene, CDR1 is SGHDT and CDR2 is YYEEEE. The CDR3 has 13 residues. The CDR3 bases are TGTGCCAGCACCTCAGGGGAGTGGACTGAAGCTTTCTTT. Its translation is CASTSGEWTEAFF.